This TCR beta chain stems from a study of blood T cell repertoires in COVID-19. Study-wide background: There were acute and convalescent COVID-19 samples, and they came from the United States, Italy and Spain. The cDNA or gDNA used as material had been derived from T cells, B-cell-depleted T cells, or PBMCs.

In the original processing: For nucleated cells, counts were estimated from reference gene primer amplification. TCRdb's table, derived via immunoSEQ multiplex PCR, lists solely in-frame clones and lacks some. V and J calls and clone size are copied from that table; D and trimming were computed from the DNA. The repertoire holds about 350,000 clones, with roughly 86% as singletons. Trimming left V 4 bases short and J 4 bases short, with 13 bases between. The CDR3 is 14 residues long. Germline assignment: CDR1 KGHSH and CDR2 LQKENI. Material: PBMCs or T cells enriched from blood (not recorded which). This receptor was taken from a woman in her 30s who had been exposed to COVID-19. This sequence joins TRBV18 and TRBJ2-5; D may be TRBD1 (6 bases). In DNA, the CDR3 is TGTGCCAGCTCACTGGGGGCGGCGGGAGAGACCCAGTACTTC. Its protein product is CASSLGAAGETQYF.